A single T cell receptor beta chain is shown here with its context. Its matching antigen is unknown. This sample is drawn from a study of cytomegalovirus exposure and HLA in healthy donors. Study-wide results and caveats: For presence/absence analyses, sequencing depth was assumed to be roughly uniform across donors.

V was cut by 0 bases and J by 1 base, with 10 bases left in between. From germline, CDR1 is SGHNT and CDR2 YYREEE (reference sequence). CDR3 length: 15 residues. A multiplex PCR was run with 60 Vbeta primers and 13 Jbeta primers. The assay was immunoSEQ multiplex PCR, and TCRdb's table has in-frame clones only and misses some. The table lists some 120,000 clones, around 75% of them singletons, with about 3% in the top ten. The clonotype originates from a man between 25 and 39 years old in good health and CMV-seronegative. Specimen: PBMCs. V and J are TRBV5-4 and TRBJ1-1, with D hard to call. DNA of the CDR3: TGTGCCAGCAGCTTGGTGCCGGGGTCGAACACTGAAGCTTTCTTT. Protein sequence: CASSLVPGSNTEAFF.